This paragraph reports one T cell receptor (beta chain). The antigen remains undetermined. With a J-beta primer mix and a sample-barcoded 5' primer, a second PCR ran about 7 to 12 cycles. Every molecule of cDNA carried a tag from a template-switch adaptor with 12 random nucleotides. TCRdb re-called the 5' RACE reads through MiXCR, storing one row per CDR3 protein. Here the sample spans roughly 800,000 distinct CDR3 sequences, roughly 25% being singletons. Trimming removed 1 base from V and 4 bases from J, with 12 bases in between. CDR1 and CDR2 from the germline V gene are SGHTA and FQGNSA. This CDR3 has 15 residues. These data originate in a study of blood T cells in healthy people across ages. Study-level points and caveats: Estimated diversity across one million T cells was deemed an underestimate.

This same sample was also taken into another study, of T cells of mothers and their children. According to that study: The second PCR used the M1S primer, and this primer added sample barcodes and 2-4 random nucleotides.

This receptor was identified in a boy aged 10-17 years in good health. This rearrangement joins TRBV7-2 to TRBJ2-3; weak D call: TRBD2 (7 bases). Sequencing input: blood. CDR3 region: CASSLVRGAPDTQYF. CDR3 in DNA: TGTGCCAGCAGCTTAGTCCGGGGGGCGCCAGATACGCAGTATTTT.